The clone carrying this T cell receptor beta chain appeared once. J lost 6 bases, V lost 0 bases, and 14 bases had no gene match. The germline gives CDR1 ENHRY, CDR2 SYGVKD. The CDR3 has 18 residues. How the authors handled the data: Estimated nucleated cell counts came from reference gene primer amplification. The repertoire was sequenced with immunoSEQ multiplex PCR; TCRdb's copy has only in-frame clones and lacks some. That table is the source of V, J and clone size, and D and trimming were worked out from the DNA. Of 180,000 or so clones in the sample, about 81% were seen once. This entry is derived from a study of blood T cell repertoires in COVID-19. Across the whole study: Specimens from acute and convalescent COVID-19 originated in the United States, Italy and Spain. Sample material is recorded as cDNA or gDNA derived from T cells, B-cell-depleted T cells, or PBMCs.

The chain employs TRBV10-3 and TRBJ1-5; 7 nucleotides line up with TRBD1. This clonotype was obtained from a woman between 65 and 79 years old with acute or convalescent COVID-19. The sample comprised peripheral blood. The CDR3 spells CAISESGPGRGSGQPQHF. The CDR3 nucleotides read TGTGCCATCAGTGAGTCCGGCCCTGGCAGGGGGTCGGGTCAGCCCCAGCATTTT.